This TCR beta chain was recorded in a study of cytomegalovirus exposure and HLA in healthy donors. A multiplex PCR was run with 60 Vbeta primers and 13 Jbeta primers. Data came from immunoSEQ multiplex PCR; TCRdb stores just in-frame clones and leaves some out. The sample lists 150,000 or so clones, approximately 77% occurring once. The V gene lost 3 bases and the J gene lost 5 bases, with 4 bases spanning the gap. CDR1 is SQVTM, CDR2 ANQGSEA, per germline. The CDR3 has 10 amino acids. Sequenced sample: PBMCs. This clonotype originated in a female donor in good health and CMV-seronegative. The chain recombines TRBV29-1 with TRBJ1-1; D is uncertain. CDR3 sequence reads: CSVEETEAFF. DNA for the CDR3: TGCAGCGTTGAGGAGACTGAAGCTTTCTTT.